In this sample, the clone carrying this T cell receptor (beta chain) turned up many times. Its antigen remains unidentified. This sample is drawn from a study of T cells in Graves' hyperthyroidism and ophthalmopathy. RNA transcripts gave rise to amplified TCR beta CDR3 regions. The HTBI primer set drove a first-round RT-PCR of the TCR CDR3. TCRdb independently ran MiXCR on the multiplex PCR reads; one entry per CDR3 protein. The data hold roughly 170,000 distinct CDR3 sequences, with about 9.4% observed a single time. General study findings and limits: For ophthalmopathy, model prediction preceded onset by a median 6.5 months.

The CDR3 sequence is 14 residues long. Losses at the gene ends were 5 bases for V and 7 bases for J; bases not matched to a gene: 5. The material sequenced was blood. The receptor was isolated from a woman younger than 30 with Graves' hyperthyroidism that later progressed to Graves' ophthalmopathy. This rearrangement joins TRBV12-3 or TRBV12-4 to TRBJ1-5, with TRBD1 matching over 10 bases. CDR3 region: CASSPGTGDQPQHF. Here the CDR3 DNA reads TGTGCCAGCAGTCCCGGGACAGGGGACCAGCCCCAGCATTTT.